This T cell receptor beta chain was captured in a study of early T cells in non-severe SARS-CoV-2 infection. The CDR3 covers 16 residues. After removal of 0 bases from V and 2 bases from J, the junction contained 7 bases not matched to a gene. The germline CDR1 and CDR2 sequences are LNHNV and YYDKDF (reference sequence). Using its own MiXCR run on the 5' RACE reads, TCRdb lists one record per CDR3 protein. The sample consists of 70,000 to 95,000 distinct CDR3 sequences, around 8.7% of them appearing once. The chain employs TRBV15 and TRBJ2-7; 7 bases map to TRBD1. The sequenced sample consisted of whole blood. This TCR was recovered from an adult who was a healthcare worker with PCR-confirmed SARS-CoV-2 infection or an uninfected control (not recorded which). The CDR3 nucleotides are TGTGCCACCAGCAGAGATGAGACAGGGAGAACCTACGAGCAGTACTTC. Amino acid sequence: CATSRDETGRTYEQYF.